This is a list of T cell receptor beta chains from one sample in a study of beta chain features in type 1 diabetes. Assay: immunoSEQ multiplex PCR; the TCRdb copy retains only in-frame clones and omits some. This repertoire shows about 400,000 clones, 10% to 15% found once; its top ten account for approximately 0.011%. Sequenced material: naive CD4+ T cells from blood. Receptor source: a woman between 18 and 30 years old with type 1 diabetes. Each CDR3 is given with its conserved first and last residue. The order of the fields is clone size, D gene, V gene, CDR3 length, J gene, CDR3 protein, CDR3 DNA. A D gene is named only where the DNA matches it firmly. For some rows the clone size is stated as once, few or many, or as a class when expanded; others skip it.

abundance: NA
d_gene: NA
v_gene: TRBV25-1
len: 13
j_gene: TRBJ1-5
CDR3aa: CASSRGVNQPQHF
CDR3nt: TGTGCCAGCTCGCGGGGGGTCAATCAGCCCCAGCATTTT

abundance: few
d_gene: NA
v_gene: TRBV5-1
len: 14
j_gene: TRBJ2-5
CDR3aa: CASSLGRGGETQYF
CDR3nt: TGCGCCAGCAGCTTGGGCAGGGGCGGGGAGACCCAGTACTTC

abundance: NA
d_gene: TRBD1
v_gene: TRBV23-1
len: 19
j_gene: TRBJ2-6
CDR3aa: CASSQEPTGTSTGANVLTF
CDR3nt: TGCGCCAGCAGTCAAGAGCCGACAGGGACCAGCACCGGGGCCAACGTCCTGACTTTC

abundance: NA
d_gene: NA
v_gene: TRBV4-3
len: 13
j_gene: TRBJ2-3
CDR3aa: CASSPVVSDTQYF
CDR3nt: TGCGCCAGCAGCCCTGTCGTGTCAGATACGCAGTATTTT

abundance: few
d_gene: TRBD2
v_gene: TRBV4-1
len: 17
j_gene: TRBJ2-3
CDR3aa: CASSPWGLAGGSDTQYF
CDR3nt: TGCGCCAGCAGCCCGTGGGGACTAGCGGGAGGTTCAGATACGCAGTATTTT

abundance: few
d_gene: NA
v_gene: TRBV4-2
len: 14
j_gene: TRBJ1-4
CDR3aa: CASSSGTTDEKLFF
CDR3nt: TGTGCCAGCAGCTCCGGGACAACGGATGAAAAACTGTTTTTT

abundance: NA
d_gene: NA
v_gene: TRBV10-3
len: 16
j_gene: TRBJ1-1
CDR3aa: CAIGRRAGAMNTEAFF
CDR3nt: TGTGCCATCGGACGCCGCGCAGGGGCCATGAACACTGAAGCTTTCTTT

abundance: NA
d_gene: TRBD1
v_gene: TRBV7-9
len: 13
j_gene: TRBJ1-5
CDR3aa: CASSRDSNQPQHF
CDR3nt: TGTGCCAGCAGCCGGGACAGTAATCAGCCCCAGCATTTT

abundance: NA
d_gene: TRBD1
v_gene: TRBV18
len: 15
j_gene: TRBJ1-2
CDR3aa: CASSPLPTGETGYTF
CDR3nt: TGTGCCAGCTCACCACTTCCGACAGGGGAGACGGGCTACACCTTC

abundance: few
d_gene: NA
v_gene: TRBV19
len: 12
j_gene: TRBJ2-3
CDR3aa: CASSATPYTQYF
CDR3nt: TGTGCCAGTAGTGCCACTCCCTATACGCAGTATTTT

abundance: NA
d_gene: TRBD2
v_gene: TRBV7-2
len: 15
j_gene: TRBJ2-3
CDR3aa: CASSQTSGGAVPQYF
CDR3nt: TGTGCCAGCAGCCAGACTAGCGGGGGGGCCGTTCCGCAGTATTTT

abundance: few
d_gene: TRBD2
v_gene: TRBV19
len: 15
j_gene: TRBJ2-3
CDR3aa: CASSIDAGEADTQYF
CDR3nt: TGTGCCAGTAGTATAGATGCGGGAGAGGCAGATACGCAGTATTTT

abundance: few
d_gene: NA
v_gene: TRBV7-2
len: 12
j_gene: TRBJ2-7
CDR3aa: CASSLLWGGQDF
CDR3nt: TGTGCCAGCAGCTTATTATGGGGGGGCCAAGACTTC

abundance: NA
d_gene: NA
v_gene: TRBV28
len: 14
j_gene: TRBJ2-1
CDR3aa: CASTLGGSYNEQFF
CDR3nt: TGTGCCAGCACCCTGGGGGGATCCTACAATGAGCAGTTCTTC

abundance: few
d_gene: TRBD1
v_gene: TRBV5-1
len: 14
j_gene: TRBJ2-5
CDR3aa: CASFRTGVRETQYF
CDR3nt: TGCGCGAGCTTCCGGACAGGGGTCCGGGAGACCCAGTACTTC

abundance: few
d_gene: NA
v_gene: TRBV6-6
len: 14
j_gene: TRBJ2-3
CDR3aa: CASSPQGHTDTQYF
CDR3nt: TGTGCCAGCAGTCCACAGGGTCACACAGATACGCAGTATTTT

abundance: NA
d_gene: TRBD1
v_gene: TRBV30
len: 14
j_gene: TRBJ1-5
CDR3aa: CAWGTGASNQPQHF
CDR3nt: TGTGCCTGGGGGACAGGGGCTAGCAATCAGCCCCAGCATTTT

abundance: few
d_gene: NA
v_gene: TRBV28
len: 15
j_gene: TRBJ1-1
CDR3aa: CASSLSQTGNTEAFF
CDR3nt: TGTGCCAGCAGTTTATCACAGACAGGGAACACTGAAGCTTTCTTT

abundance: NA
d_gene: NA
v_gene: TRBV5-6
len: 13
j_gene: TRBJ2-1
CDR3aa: CASSSPSDDEQFF
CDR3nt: TGTGCCAGCAGCTCACCTAGCGACGATGAGCAGTTCTTC

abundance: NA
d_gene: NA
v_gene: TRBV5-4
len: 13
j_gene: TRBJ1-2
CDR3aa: CASSLDSSGGYTF
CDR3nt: TGTGCCAGCAGCCTGGACTCGTCGGGGGGCTACACCTTC

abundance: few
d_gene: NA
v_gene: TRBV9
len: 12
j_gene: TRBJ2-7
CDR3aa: CASRGPGTEQYF
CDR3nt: TGTGCCAGCAGGGGTCCGGGAACCGAGCAGTACTTC

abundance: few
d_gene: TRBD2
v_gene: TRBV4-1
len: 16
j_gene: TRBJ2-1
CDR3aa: CASSQPRGAGGNEQFF
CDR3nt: TGCGCCAGCAGCCAACCCCGGGGGGCGGGGGGTAATGAGCAGTTCTTC

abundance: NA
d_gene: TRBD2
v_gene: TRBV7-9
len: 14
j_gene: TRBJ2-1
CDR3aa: CASSFGAGGDEQFF
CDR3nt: TGTGCCAGCAGCTTTGGGGCGGGAGGCGATGAGCAGTTCTTC

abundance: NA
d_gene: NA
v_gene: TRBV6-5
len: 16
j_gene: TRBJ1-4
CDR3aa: CASSYGTPDSGEKLFF
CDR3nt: TGTGCCAGCAGTTACGGGACACCCGATTCGGGGGAAAAACTGTTTTTT

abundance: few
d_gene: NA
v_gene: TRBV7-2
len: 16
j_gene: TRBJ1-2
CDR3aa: CASSLAPARGDYGYTF
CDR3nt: TGTGCCAGCAGCTTAGCGCCAGCCCGGGGGGACTATGGCTACACCTTC